The clone carrying this T cell receptor beta chain came up many times. The antigen is undetermined. Orbital computed tomography, together with clinical symptoms, serum thyroxine, TRAb and thyroid ultrasound, was used for diagnosis. The authors amplified TCR beta CDR3 regions from RNA transcripts. The first round was an RT-PCR with HTBI primers, and the second round was a multiplex PCR. TCRdb re-analysed the multiplex PCR reads in MiXCR, keeping a single row per CDR3 protein. In the table there are just over 400,000 distinct CDR3 sequences, around 21% of which are singletons. This specimen comes from a study of Graves' ophthalmopathy and Graves' hyperthyroidism. CDR1 is SGHRS, CDR2 YFSETQ, per germline. The V gene end was trimmed by 2 bases and the J gene end by 6 bases; junction bases not matched to a gene: 7. This CDR3 has 15 residues. General observations from the study: A majority of expanded thyroid clonotypes exceeding 0.001 frequency were likewise present in blood.

The chain uses TRBV5-1 and TRBJ2-7; 11 nucleotides match TRBD2. Sample: peripheral blood. This TCR was recovered from a woman aged 18-29 years with stable Graves' hyperthyroidism. The CDR3 DNA reads as TGCGCCAGCAGCTTCTTACTAGCGGGAGCGGGCGAGCAGTACTTC. This translates into CASSFLLAGAGEQYF. Combining the CDR3 with reference TRBV5-1 and TRBJ2-7 gives the whole variable domain KAGVTQTPRYLIKTRGQQVTLSCSPISGHRSVSWYQQTPGQGLQFLFEYFSETQRNKGNFPGRFSGRQFSNSRSEMNVSTLELGDSALYLCASSFLLAGAGEQYFGPGTRLTVT.